Presented here are 12 T cell receptor beta chains from one specimen sequenced in a study of blood T cell repertoires in COVID-19. Repertoires were generated with immunoSEQ multiplex PCR, while TCRdb's copy carries only in-frame clones and drops some. The data hold over 90,000 clones, with under 90% observed a single time. Sample: peripheral blood. The source is a woman in her 70s with acute or convalescent COVID-19.

This clone showed up just once. This rearrangement joins TRBV3-1 (or the pseudogene TRBV3-2) to TRBJ1-2, with D perhaps matching TRBD1 (5 bases). The CDR3 loop spans 17 amino acids. The V end was cut by 3 bases, the J end by 4 bases, with 21 bases between. Looked up from germline, CDR1 is LGHDT and CDR2 is YNNKEL (reference sequence). CDR3 sequence: CASSQGLGRGDGYGYTF. The CDR3 DNA sequence: TGTGCCAGCAGCCAGGGGTTGGGTCGGGGGGACGGCTATGGCTACACCTTC.

This clone was counted a few times. The V gene is TRBV28, the J gene TRBJ2-3; 11 bases map to TRBD1. Germline values: CDR1 MDHEN, CDR2 SYDVKM. The CDR3 is made up of 17 amino acids. V was clipped by 6 bases and J by 3 bases; unmatched bases: 11. CDR3 sequence reads: CASSARTGGLETDTQYF. The CDR3 DNA reads as TGTGCCAGCAGCGCGAGGACAGGGGGCTTGGAAACAGATACGCAGTATTTT.

The chain is built from TRBV15 and TRBJ2-7, with TRBD2 identical over 8 bases. The junction had 7 bases not matched to a gene; V was cut back by 0 bases and J by 0 bases. Germline V lookup: CDR1 LNHNV, CDR2 YYDKDF (reference sequence). The CDR3 runs 17 residues. The CDR3 is CATSRDRIAGSSYEQYF. CDR3 nucleotides: TGTGCCACCAGCAGAGATAGGATAGCGGGGAGCTCCTACGAGCAGTACTTC.

This chain joins TRBV20-1 and TRBJ1-2; TRBD1 matches 9 bases. This CDR3 region has 14 residues. V trimming: 3 bases; J trimming: 4 bases; junction bases outside the gene matches: 6. Germline CDR1 DFQATT, CDR2 SNEGSKA (reference sequence). CDR3: CSASTGGAGYGYTF. The CDR3 DNA reads TGCAGTGCTAGTACAGGGGGCGCGGGCTATGGCTACACCTTC.

J is TRBJ2-5 and V is TRBV3-1 (or the pseudogene TRBV3-2); 8 positions match TRBD2. V lost 2 bases and J lost 2; bases outside the gene matches: 13. Germline assignment: CDR1 LGHDT and CDR2 YNNKEL (reference sequence). The CDR3 length is 18 residues. This CDR3 reads CASSQFAVIAGMQETQYF. The DNA for the CDR3 is TGTGCCAGCAGCCAATTCGCCGTCATAGCGGGAATGCAAGAGACCCAGTACTTC.

The CDR3 protein is CASSLYGTGGANTGELFF. The CDR3 region has the DNA TGCGCCAGCAGCTTGTACGGGACAGGGGGCGCGAACACCGGGGAGCTGTTTTTT. The rearrangement joins TRBV5-1 to TRBJ2-2; 12 bases map to TRBD1. J gave up 0 bases and V 1 base, and 4 bases lay outside the gene matches. Germline assignment: CDR1 SGHRS and CDR2 YFSETQ. The CDR3 loop spans 18 amino acids.

The CDR3 DNA reads TGTGCCAGCAGCTTGGAACCCGGGAGGGCGGACGAGCAGTACTTC. Translation gives CASSLEPGRADEQYF. The chain uses TRBV5-4 and TRBJ2-7; 8 bases match TRBD2. The CDR3 has 15 residues. Trimming took 0 bases from V and 5 from J; bases not matched to a gene: 7. Per the germline V gene, CDR1 is SGHNT and CDR2 is YYREEE (reference sequence).

J is TRBJ1-5 and V is TRBV6-6, with D tentatively TRBD1 (6 bases). The germline gives CDR1 MNHNY, CDR2 SVGAGI (reference sequence). This CDR3 contains 18 residues. V lost 5 bases, J lost 2 bases, and 22 bases lay in between. CDR3 in DNA: TGTGCCAGCAGTCCCCGGACGCGGGGGCGCGATGGCAATCAGCCCCAGCATTTT. This gives the protein CASSPRTRGRDGNQPQHF.

The chain couples TRBV10-1 to TRBJ1-1; D might be TRBD1 (5 bases). Trimming took 9 bases from V and 12 from J, leaving 14 bases between them. CDR1 is WNHNN and CDR2 is SYGVQD in the germline V gene (reference sequence). The length of the CDR3 is 10 residues. Written as DNA, the CDR3 is TGCGCCAGAAGCCGACAGTTCCCTTTCTTT. Residues: CARSRQFPFF.

The chain carries TRBV14 and TRBJ1-1, with TRBD1 matching over 7 bases. The V and J ends lost 1 base and 3 bases, in that order; junction bases with no gene match: 11. The CDR3 has 17 amino acids. Germline loops: CDR1 SGHDN, CDR2 FVKESK. Here the CDR3 reads CASSQASRQGWDTEAFF. As DNA, the CDR3 is TGTGCCAGCAGCCAAGCTTCTCGACAGGGCTGGGACACTGAAGCTTTCTTT.

This clone turned up a few times. This chain connects TRBV6-1 to TRBJ1-5; D remains ambiguous. Germline CDR1 is MNHNS and CDR2 is SASEGT. Trimming took 3 bases from V and 1 from J, leaving 7 bases between them. This CDR3 has 14 amino acids. For the CDR3, the DNA is TGTGCCAGCAGTGAGAACGGGAGCAATCAGCCCCAGCATTTT. Amino acid sequence: CASSENGSNQPQHF.

The chain is built from TRBV19 and TRBJ1-5; possibly TRBD1 for D (6 bases). CDR3 length: 15 residues. Germline V gene data show CDR1 as LNHDA and CDR2 as SQIVND (reference sequence). The V and J ends lost 1 base and 4 bases respectively, with 11 bases between them. CDR3 amino acids: CASSIGQGSNQPQHF. The CDR3 DNA reads TGTGCCAGTAGTATAGGCCAGGGGTCGAATCAGCCCCAGCATTTT.